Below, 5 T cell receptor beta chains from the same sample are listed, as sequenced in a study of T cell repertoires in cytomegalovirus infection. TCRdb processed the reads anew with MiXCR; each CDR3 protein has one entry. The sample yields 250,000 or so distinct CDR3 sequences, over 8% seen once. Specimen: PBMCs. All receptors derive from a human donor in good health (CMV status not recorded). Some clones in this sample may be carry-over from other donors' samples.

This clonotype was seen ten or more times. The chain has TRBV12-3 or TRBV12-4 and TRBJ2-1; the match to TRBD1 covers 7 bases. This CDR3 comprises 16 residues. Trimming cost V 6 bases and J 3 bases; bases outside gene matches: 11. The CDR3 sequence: CASSTPRDSLYNEQFF. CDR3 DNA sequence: TGTGCCAGCAGCACTCCCCGGGACAGCCTCTACAATGAGCAGTTCTTC.

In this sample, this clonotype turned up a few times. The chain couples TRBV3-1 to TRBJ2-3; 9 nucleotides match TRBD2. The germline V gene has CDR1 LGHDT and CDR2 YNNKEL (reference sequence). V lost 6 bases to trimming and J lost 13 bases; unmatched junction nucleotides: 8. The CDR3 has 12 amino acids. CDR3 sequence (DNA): TGTGCCAGCAGTCCCCTAGCGGGGCATAAGTATTTT. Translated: CASSPLAGHKYF.

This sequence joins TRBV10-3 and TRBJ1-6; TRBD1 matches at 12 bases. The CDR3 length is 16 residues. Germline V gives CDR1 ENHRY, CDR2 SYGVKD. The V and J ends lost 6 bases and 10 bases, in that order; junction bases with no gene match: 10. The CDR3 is CAISHPGTGGRSPLHF. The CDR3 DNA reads TGTGCCATCAGCCACCCCGGGACAGGGGGCAGGTCACCCCTCCACTTT.

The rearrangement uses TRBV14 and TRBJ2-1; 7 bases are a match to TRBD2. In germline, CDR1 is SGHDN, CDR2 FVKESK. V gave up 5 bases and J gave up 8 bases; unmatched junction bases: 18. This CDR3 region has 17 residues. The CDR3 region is CASSTGVGTMKVYEQFF. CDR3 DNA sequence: TGTGCCAGCAGCACCGGGGTGGGGACTATGAAGGTCTATGAGCAGTTCTTC.

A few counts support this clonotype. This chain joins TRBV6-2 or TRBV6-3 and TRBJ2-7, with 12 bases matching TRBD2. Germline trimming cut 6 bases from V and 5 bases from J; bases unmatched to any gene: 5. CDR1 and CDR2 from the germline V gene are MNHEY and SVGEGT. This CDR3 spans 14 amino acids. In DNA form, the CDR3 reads TGTGCCAGCAGATGGACTAGCGGGACGCACGAGCAGTACTTC. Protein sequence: CASRWTSGTHEQYF.